This note documents a single T cell receptor (beta chain) sequence. What it binds is not known. iRepertoire HTBI primers and Arm-PCR of CDR3 regions built TCR beta libraries. TCRdb recomputed calls from the multiplex PCR reads with MiXCR, one row per CDR3 protein. Of roughly 410,000 distinct CDR3 sequences in the sample, approximately 16% were seen once. V lost 7 bases to trimming and J lost 8 bases; unmatched junction nucleotides: 9. The CDR3 contains 14 residues. Germline V CDR1 and CDR2: KGHSH, LQKENI. The data were obtained in a study of regulatory T cells in long-lasting Graves disease. Regarding the study as a whole: New patients shared fewer public clonotypes (roughly 990) than persistent patients did (around 2,900).

Time point reported: newly diagnosed GD, antithyroid drugs for less than 3 months. The TCR library was made from RNA that had been extracted from PBMCs in TRIzol. These sequences were also reported in another study, on T cells in Graves' hyperthyroidism and ophthalmopathy. That source notes: Graves' hyperthyroidism was deemed stable absent ophthalmopathy progression within 18 months. Diagnoses rested on clinical symptoms, serum thyroxine and TRAb, thyroid ultrasound and orbital computed tomography.

The receptor was isolated from a woman aged 40 to 55 with Graves disease. The source was peripheral blood mononuclear cells (PBMCs), collected at new diagnosis, from a patient treated with antithyroid drugs. The V and J genes are TRBV18 and TRBJ2-1; 9 nucleotides agree with TRBD2. In DNA, the CDR3 is TGTGCCAGCTGCCCCGGGACTAGCTCCCATGAGCAGTTCTTC. Its protein is CASCPGTSSHEQFF.